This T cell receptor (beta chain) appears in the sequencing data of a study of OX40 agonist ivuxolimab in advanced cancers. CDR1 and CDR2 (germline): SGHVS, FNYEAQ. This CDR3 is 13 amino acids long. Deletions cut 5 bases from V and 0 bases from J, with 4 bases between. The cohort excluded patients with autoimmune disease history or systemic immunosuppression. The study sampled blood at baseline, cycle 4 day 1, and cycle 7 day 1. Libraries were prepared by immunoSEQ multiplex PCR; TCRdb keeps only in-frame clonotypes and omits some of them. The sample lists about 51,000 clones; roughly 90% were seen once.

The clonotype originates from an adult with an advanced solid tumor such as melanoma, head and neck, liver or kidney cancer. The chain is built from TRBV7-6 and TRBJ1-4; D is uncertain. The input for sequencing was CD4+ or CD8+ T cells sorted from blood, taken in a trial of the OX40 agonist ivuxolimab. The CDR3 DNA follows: TGTGCCAGCAGCATACCAACTAATGAAAAACTGTTTTTT. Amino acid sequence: CASSIPTNEKLFF.